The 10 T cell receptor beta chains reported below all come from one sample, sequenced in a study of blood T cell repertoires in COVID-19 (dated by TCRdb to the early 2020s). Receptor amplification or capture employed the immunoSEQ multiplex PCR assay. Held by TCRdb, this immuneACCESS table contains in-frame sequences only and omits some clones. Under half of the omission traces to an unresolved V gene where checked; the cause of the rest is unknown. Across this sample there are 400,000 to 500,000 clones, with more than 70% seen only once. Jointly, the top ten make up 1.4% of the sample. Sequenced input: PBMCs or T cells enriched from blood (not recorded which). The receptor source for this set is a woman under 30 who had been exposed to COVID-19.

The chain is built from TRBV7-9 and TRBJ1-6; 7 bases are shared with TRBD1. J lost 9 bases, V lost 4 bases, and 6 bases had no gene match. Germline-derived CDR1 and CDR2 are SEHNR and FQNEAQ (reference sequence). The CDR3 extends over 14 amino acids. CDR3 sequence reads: CASSYDRAFSPLHF. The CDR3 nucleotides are TGTGCCAGCAGCTACGACAGGGCCTTTTCACCCCTCCACTTT. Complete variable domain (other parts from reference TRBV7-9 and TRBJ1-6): DTGVSQNPRHKITKRGQNVTFRCDPISEHNRLYWYRQTLGQGPEFLTYFQNEAQLEKSRLLSDRFSAERPKGSFSTLEIQRTEQGDSAMYLCASSYDRAFSPLHFGNGTRLTVT.

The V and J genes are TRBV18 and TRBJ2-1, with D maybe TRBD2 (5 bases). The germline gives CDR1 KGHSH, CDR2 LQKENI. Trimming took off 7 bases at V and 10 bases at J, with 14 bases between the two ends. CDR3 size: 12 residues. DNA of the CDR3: TGTGCCAGCTTTCGACTAAACCAAGAGCAGTTCTTC. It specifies CASFRLNQEQFF.

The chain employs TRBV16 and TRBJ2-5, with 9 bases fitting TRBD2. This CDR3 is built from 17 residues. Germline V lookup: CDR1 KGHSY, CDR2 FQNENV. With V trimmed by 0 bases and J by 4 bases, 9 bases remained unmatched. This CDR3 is CASSQSSSGVYGETQYF. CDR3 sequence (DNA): TGTGCCAGCAGCCAATCGTCTAGCGGGGTCTACGGAGAGACCCAGTACTTC.

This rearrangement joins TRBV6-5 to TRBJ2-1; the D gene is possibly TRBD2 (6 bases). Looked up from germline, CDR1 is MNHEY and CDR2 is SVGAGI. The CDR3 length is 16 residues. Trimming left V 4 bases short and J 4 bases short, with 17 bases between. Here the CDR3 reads CASSSFDGLPYNEQFF. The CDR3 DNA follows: TGTGCCAGCAGTTCGTTTGATGGACTACCATACAATGAGCAGTTCTTC.

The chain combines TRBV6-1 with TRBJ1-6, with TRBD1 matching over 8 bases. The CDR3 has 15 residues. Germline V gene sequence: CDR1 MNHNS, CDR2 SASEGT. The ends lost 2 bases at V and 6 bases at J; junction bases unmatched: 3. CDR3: CASSEQGAGNSPLHF. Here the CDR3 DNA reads TGTGCCAGCAGTGAACAGGGGGCTGGTAATTCACCCCTCCACTTT.

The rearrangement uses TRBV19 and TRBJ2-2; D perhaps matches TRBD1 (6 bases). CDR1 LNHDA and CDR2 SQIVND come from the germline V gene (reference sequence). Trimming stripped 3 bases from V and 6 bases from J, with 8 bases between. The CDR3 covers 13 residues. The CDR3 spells CASSIQGSGELFF. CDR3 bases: TGTGCCAGTAGTATTCAGGGGTCCGGGGAGCTGTTTTTT.

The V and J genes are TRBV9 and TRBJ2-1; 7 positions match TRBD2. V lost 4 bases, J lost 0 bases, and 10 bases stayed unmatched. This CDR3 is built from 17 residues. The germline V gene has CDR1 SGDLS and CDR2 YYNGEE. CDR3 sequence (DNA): TGTGCCAGCAGCCTAGTGGGAGCGGGGAGCTCCTACAATGAGCAGTTCTTC. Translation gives CASSLVGAGSSYNEQFF.

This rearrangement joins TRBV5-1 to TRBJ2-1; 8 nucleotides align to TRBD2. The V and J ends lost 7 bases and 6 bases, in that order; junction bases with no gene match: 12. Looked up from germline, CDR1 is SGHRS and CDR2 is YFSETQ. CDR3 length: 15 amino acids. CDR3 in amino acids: CASSLGVAGTNEQFF. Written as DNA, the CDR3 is TGCGCCAGCTCCTTGGGAGTAGCGGGGACCAATGAGCAGTTCTTC.

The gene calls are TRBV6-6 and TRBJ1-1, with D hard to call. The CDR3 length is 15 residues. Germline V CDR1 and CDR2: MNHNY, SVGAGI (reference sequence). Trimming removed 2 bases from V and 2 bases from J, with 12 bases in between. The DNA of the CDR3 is TGTGCCAGCAGTTACCCACATACAGATAACACTGAAGCTTTCTTT. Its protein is CASSYPHTDNTEAFF.

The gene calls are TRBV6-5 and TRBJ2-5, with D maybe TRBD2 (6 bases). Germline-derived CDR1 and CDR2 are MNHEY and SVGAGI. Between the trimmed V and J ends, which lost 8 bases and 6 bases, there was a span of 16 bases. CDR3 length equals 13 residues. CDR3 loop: CASQGRGLKTQYF. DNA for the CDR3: TGTGCCAGCCAAGGGCGGGGTTTGAAGACCCAGTACTTC.